The 15 T cell receptor beta chains given below trace back to one sample, sequenced in a study of T cells in Graves' hyperthyroidism and ophthalmopathy. RNA transcripts were the template for amplifying TCR beta CDR3 regions. A first-round RT-PCR of the TCR CDR3 used the HTBI primer set. Each CDR3 protein is one row after TCRdb ran MiXCR on the multiplex PCR reads. The table shows around 530,000 distinct CDR3 sequences, with more than 15% occurring only once. Sequencing input: blood. These TCRs come from a young woman with Graves' ophthalmopathy.

The gene calls are TRBV7-8 and TRBJ2-7; a weak D match, TRBD1 (6 bases). The CDR3 spans 17 residues. Germline lookup yields CDR1 SGHVS and CDR2 FQNEAQ. The V end was cut by 0 bases, the J end by 4 bases, with 19 bases between. The CDR3 DNA reads TGTGCCAGCAGCTTAGCTGGCAGGCAGGGGTCCGTGTACGAGCAGTACTTC. Translation gives CASSLAGRQGSVYEQYF. The full variable domain, rest sourced from reference TRBV7-8 and TRBJ2-7, is GAGVSQSPRYKVAKRGQDVALRCDPISGHVSLFWYQQALGQGPEFLTYFQNEAQLDKSGLPSDRFFAERPEGSVSTLKIQRTQQEDSAVYLCASSLAGRQGSVYEQYFGPGTRLTVT.

This clonotype was recorded at least ten times. This chain uses TRBV28 with TRBJ2-7; TRBD1 agrees at 7 bases. Trimming removed 7 bases from V and 0 bases from J; junction bases left unmatched: 9. Germline V gene sequence: CDR1 MDHEN, CDR2 SYDVKM. There are 15 residues in the CDR3. This CDR3 reads CASTHLGQTSYEQYF. Written as DNA, the CDR3 is TGTGCCAGCACCCACCTGGGACAGACCTCCTACGAGCAGTACTTC. The complete variable domain, with remaining parts taken from reference TRBV28 and TRBJ2-7, reads DVKVTQSSRYLVKRTGEKVFLECVQDMDHENMFWYRQDPGLGLRLIYFSYDVKMKEKGDIPEGYSVSREKKERFSLILESASTNQTSMYLCASTHLGQTSYEQYFGPGTRLTVT.

This clonotype was seen only a few times. The V and J genes are TRBV6-1 and TRBJ1-5; weak D call: TRBD1 (5 bases). Between the trimmed V and J ends, which lost 6 bases and 2 bases, there was a span of 11 bases. Germline-derived CDR1 and CDR2 are MNHNS and SASEGT. The CDR3 has 14 amino acids. DNA of the CDR3: TGTGCCAGCAGCCACGGCAGGGGCAATCAGCCCCAGCATTTT. This encodes CASSHGRGNQPQHF.

The chain has TRBV7-9 and TRBJ1-2; D is possibly TRBD1 (5 bases). The CDR3 loop spans 14 amino acids. V gave up 5 bases and J gave up 4 bases, with 14 bases separating them. Germline loops: CDR1 SEHNR, CDR2 FQNEAQ (reference sequence). This CDR3 reads CASSALVGGYGYTF. The CDR3 nucleotides read TGTGCCAGCAGCGCCTTGGTGGGGGGCTATGGCTACACCTTC.

This clonotype occurred many times. The chain uses TRBV11-3 and TRBJ1-1; D remains ambiguous. Trimming removed 1 base from V and 8 bases from J, with 14 bases in between. CDR3 size: 14 residues. The germline V gene has CDR1 SGHNT and CDR2 YENEEA. The CDR3: CASSLGALSEEAFF. DNA for the CDR3: TGTGCCAGCAGCTTAGGGGCTCTAAGTGAGGAAGCTTTCTTT.

This chain joins TRBV12-3 or TRBV12-4 and TRBJ2-1; TRBD2 is a possible D gene (6 bases). Trimming removed 3 bases from V and 7 bases from J, with 22 bases in between. The CDR3 sequence is 17 residues long. The CDR3 is CASSFRAPGAGGNEQFF. For the CDR3, the DNA is TGTGCCAGCAGTTTCAGGGCCCCGGGAGCTGGTGGTAATGAGCAGTTCTTC.

This clonotype has only a few counts. The chain recombines TRBV20-1 with TRBJ2-7, with no clear D. V shed 1 base and J shed 6 bases, with 13 bases lying between them. This CDR3 region has 13 residues. In germline, CDR1 is DFQATT, CDR2 SNEGSKA (reference sequence). CDR3 sequence: CSARGSLGSEQYF. CDR3 DNA sequence: TGCAGTGCTAGAGGGAGCCTCGGCAGCGAGCAGTACTTC.

This clonotype showed up just a few times. J is TRBJ1-1 and V is TRBV9; tentative D call: TRBD1 (6 bases). With 2 bases removed from V and 5 bases from J, the gap between germline ends came to 16 bases. This CDR3 has 15 amino acids. Germline loops: CDR1 SGDLS, CDR2 YYNGEE. CDR3 sequence: CASSVGGPMRTEAFF. CDR3 in DNA: TGTGCCAGCAGCGTCGGGGGCCCGATGAGGACTGAAGCTTTCTTT.

This clonotype was seen many times. This chain joins TRBV20-1 and TRBJ2-5; D gene ambiguous. Per the germline V gene, CDR1 is DFQATT and CDR2 is SNEGSKA (reference sequence). The CDR3 totals 14 residues. The V and J ends lost 0 bases and 5 bases respectively, with 13 bases between them. Here the CDR3 reads CSARDVGFQETQYF. CDR3 nucleotide sequence: TGCAGTGCTAGAGATGTAGGATTCCAGGAGACCCAGTACTTC.

This clonotype appeared a few times. A much bigger clone sits one base away, suggesting this may be a read error. The V gene is TRBV11-2, the J gene TRBJ1-2; no clear D. Germline values: CDR1 SGHAT, CDR2 FQNNGV. The CDR3 is 12 residues long. Written as DNA, the CDR3 is TGTGCCGGCAGCTTTAATGGGGATGGCTACACCTTC. Translation: CAGSFNGDGYTF.

This clonotype has ten or more counts. This rearrangement joins TRBV27 to TRBJ2-1, with D possibly being TRBD1 (7 bases). Trimming took 6 bases from V and 4 from J, leaving 16 bases between them. CDR1 is MNHEY, CDR2 SMNVEV, per germline (reference sequence). This CDR3 is built from 15 residues. The CDR3 here is CASRRDSLAYNEQFF. The DNA for the CDR3 is TGTGCCAGCAGGCGGGACAGCCTTGCTTACAATGAGCAGTTCTTC.

At least ten counts were recorded for this clonotype. This chain joins TRBV28 and TRBJ2-5, with TRBD2 as a possible D gene (7 bases). CDR3 size: 16 residues. Trimming removed 8 bases at V and 3 bases at J, with 22 bases between. Germline loops: CDR1 MDHEN, CDR2 SYDVKM. This CDR3 is CASARGGGWGEETQYF. The CDR3 region has the DNA TGTGCCAGCGCGAGAGGGGGGGGCTGGGGGGAAGAGACCCAGTACTTC.

This clonotype was found a few times. J is TRBJ1-1 and V is TRBV10-3; 10 bases map to TRBD1. This CDR3 is built from 14 residues. Trimming cost V 7 bases and J 11 bases; bases outside gene matches: 13. Per the germline V gene, CDR1 is ENHRY and CDR2 is SYGVKD. The CDR3 DNA reads TGTGCCATCACCGACCGGGACAGGGGCAATGGGGCTTTCTTT. Translation: CAITDRDRGNGAFF.

The V and J genes are TRBV20-1 and TRBJ1-4; D ambiguous. V was cut by 0 bases and J by 10 bases, with 15 bases left in between. This CDR3 has 14 residues. In germline, CDR1 is DFQATT, CDR2 SNEGSKA (reference sequence). The CDR3: CSARDLGPEGKLFF. As DNA, the CDR3 is TGCAGTGCTAGAGATCTGGGTCCGGAGGGAAAACTGTTTTTT.

The table lists this clonotype with many counts. This chain joins TRBV6-1 and TRBJ1-4; 9 nucleotides align to TRBD1. The CDR3 loop spans 16 amino acids. The V gene end was trimmed by 8 bases and the J gene end by 0 bases; junction bases not matched to a gene: 7. Germline CDR1 is MNHNS and CDR2 is SASEGT. The CDR3 loop reads CASSPGTGTTNEKLFF. The CDR3 bases are TGTGCCAGCTCTCCCGGGACAGGGACAACTAATGAAAAACTGTTTTTT.